This TCR beta chain was sequenced for a study of beta chain features in type 1 diabetes (dated by TCRdb to 2017 to 2018). Regarding the study in general: Mean age, gender distribution, total cell number and subset yield did not differ between patients and healthy donors. Across all samples, almost 110 million sorted cells were examined, and cell number per subset correlated strongly with RNA yield. In the study, recently diagnosed type 1 diabetes patients and matched healthy donors were compared on the TCRB repertoires of their sorted circulating CD4+ T cell subsets. Regulatory and stem cell-like memory subsets were obtained from only 8 patients and about eight healthy donors, while naive and central memory subsets were obtained from all 30 or so donors. Findings and caveats that apply to the study as a whole: In all four CD4+ subsets, TCRB CDR3 length was moderately but significantly shorter in type 1 diabetes patients. At VDJ recombination sites, patients with type 1 diabetes made fewer insertions and deleted more nucleotides, a pattern implying thymic rearrangement abnormalities. The naive, central memory and regulatory TCRB repertoires appeared to resemble one another more closely among patients than among healthy donors. PCR might favor shorter templates, but patient and control samples were amplified and corrected together, so any skew would affect both groups equally. Sequencing cDNA rather than genomic DNA could over-represent highly expressing activated cells, although activation and CD3 levels did not differ between groups. Because small numbers of individuals were included in the HLA sub-analyses, any influence of HLA type on TCRB rearrangement was left unresolved.

Each donor gave one peripheral blood draw, around 100 mL on average, collected into heparinised tubes. A BD FACSAria II was used to sort naive, central memory, regulatory and stem cell-like memory CD4+ T cells with a panel that included CD45RO, CCR7, CD25, CD127, CD95 and CD27. Every sorted population had a purity above 95%. PBMCs were separated immediately by Lymphoprep density gradient centrifugation and were stained directly, without being cultured. Samples were stained and sorted in pairs, with one healthy donor and one patient per experiment, so that batch effects were minimized. The CDR3 numbers 13 residues from cysteine through phenylalanine. Of all the DNA, just the CDR3 is kept, 39 bases in frame from base 1. V is clipped by 4 bases and J by 1 base, and the sequence between their germline boundaries is 7 bases long. CDR1 SGHDN and CDR2 FVKESK are derived from the germline V gene. This clone has just a few counts. Its target antigen remains unknown. Base quality data are lacking; no much larger clone is found one base away.

The High Capacity cDNA Reverse Transcription Kit was used to reverse transcribe all of the isolated RNA, meaning that expressed TCRB transcripts were what got sequenced. Deep immunoSEQ sequencing was applied to naive, central memory and regulatory T cell samples, giving an average of about 3.7 million total reads per sample. After sorted cells were lysed in RLT buffer, RNA was extracted with DNase-treated RNeasy Micro or Mini kits, with the choice depending on cell number. To prevent cross-contamination, every cell subset was processed on its own, while patient and healthy donor samples were processed together. The immunoSEQ multiplex PCR was used to amplify TCRB sequences from cDNA, generating 87-bp fragments that spanned the CDR3 region. Amplicons were sequenced on the Illumina HiSeq platform. In the authors' own workflow: Synthetic template baselines were used to correct PCR bias computationally, reads within Hamming distance 2 were collapsed together, and singletons that could not be merged were discarded. Reads were aligned to IMGT to assign V, D and J genes, CDR3 length, and insertions or deletions at six rearrangement sites. Within each subset, clonotype counts were normalized to the number of sorted cells before true diversity and Gini coefficients were calculated with the tcR R package. The overlap coefficient, calculated on TCRB nucleotide sequences, was used to measure repertoire sharing. Out-of-frame TCRB sequences from naive cells were analyzed as a proxy for the pre-selection repertoire. TCRdb obtained this table from immuneACCESS and retained in-frame rearrangements with V and J assigned. These tables miss some clones; where compared with another copy, unresolved V genes account for less than half of the shortfall, and the remainder is unexplained. For V, J and clone size, that table is used; D and trimming come from the DNA. The sample contains approximately 250,000 clones, about a sixth of them found a single time. The ten biggest clones cover 0.085% of the sample.

The clonotype originates from a young man with type 1 diabetes. What was sequenced was naive CD4+ T cells from blood. Sample cell subset or site, as interpreted from the label and publication: true naive CD4+ T cells. The V gene is TRBV14 and the J gene is TRBJ1-1; the D gene is perhaps TRBD1, on 5 matching bases. The sequenced DNA is TGTGCCAGCAGCCCTCAGGGGAACACTGAAGCTTTCTTT. It specifies CASSPQGNTEAFF.